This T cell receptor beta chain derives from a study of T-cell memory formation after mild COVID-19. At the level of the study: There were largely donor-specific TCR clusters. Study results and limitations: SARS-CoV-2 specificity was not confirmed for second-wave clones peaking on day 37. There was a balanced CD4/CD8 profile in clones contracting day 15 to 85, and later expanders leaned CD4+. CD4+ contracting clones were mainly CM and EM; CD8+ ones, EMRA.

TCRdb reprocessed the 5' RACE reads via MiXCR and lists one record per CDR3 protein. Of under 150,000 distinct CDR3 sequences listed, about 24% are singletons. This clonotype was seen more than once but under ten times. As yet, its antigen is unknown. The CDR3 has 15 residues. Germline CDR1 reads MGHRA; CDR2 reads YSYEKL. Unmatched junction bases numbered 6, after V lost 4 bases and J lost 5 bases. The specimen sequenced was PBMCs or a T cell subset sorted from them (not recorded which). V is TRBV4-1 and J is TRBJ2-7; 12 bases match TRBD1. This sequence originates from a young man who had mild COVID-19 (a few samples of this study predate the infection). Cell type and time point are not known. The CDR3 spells CASSLTGTGGDEQYF. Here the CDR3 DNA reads TGCGCCAGCAGCCTAACCGGGACAGGGGGCGACGAGCAGTACTTC.